This TCR beta chain was identified in a study of OX40 agonist ivuxolimab in advanced cancers. About the research overall: A mean age of about 59 years, range roughly 20 to 85, was recorded, and 70% to 85% were male.

This CDR3 is built from 12 residues. CDR1 and CDR2 from the germline V gene are LNHDA and SQIVND (reference sequence). V lost 5 bases and J lost 16, with 18 bases in between. The protocol was immunoSEQ multiplex PCR, while the TCRdb copy is restricted to in-frame clones and leaves out a portion. The sample lists tens of thousands of clones; over 65% were seen once. This receptor was identified in an adult with an advanced solid tumor such as melanoma, head and neck, liver or kidney cancer. The specimen comprised CD4+ or CD8+ T cells sorted from blood, sampled in a trial of the OX40 agonist ivuxolimab. The rearrangement links TRBV19 to TRBJ1-5; D perhaps matches TRBD1 (6 bases). The CDR3 DNA is TGTGCCAGTAGTGACCGTAGACAGGCTAGTCATTTT. As protein: CASSDRRQASHF.